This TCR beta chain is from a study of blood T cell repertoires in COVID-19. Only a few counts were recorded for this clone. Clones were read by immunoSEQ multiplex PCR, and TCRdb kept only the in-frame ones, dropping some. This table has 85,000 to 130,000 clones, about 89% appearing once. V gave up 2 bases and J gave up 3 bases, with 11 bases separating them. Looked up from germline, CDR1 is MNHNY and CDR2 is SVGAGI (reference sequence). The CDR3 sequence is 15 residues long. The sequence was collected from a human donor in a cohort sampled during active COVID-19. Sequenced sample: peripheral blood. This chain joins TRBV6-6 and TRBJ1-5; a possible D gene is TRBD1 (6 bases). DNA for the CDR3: TGTGCCAGCAGTTACGAGGGGGGGGTCAATCAGCCCCAGCATTTT. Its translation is CASSYEGGVNQPQHF.